The clone carrying this TCR beta chain has at least ten counts. Its antigen is unidentified. Germline lookup yields CDR1 SGHRS and CDR2 YFSETQ. The germline V and J ends were trimmed by 0 bases and 3 bases, with 6 bases remaining between them. The CDR3 runs 13 residues. TCRdb fed the 5' RACE reads into MiXCR, producing one record per CDR3 protein. The sample consists of under 300,000 distinct CDR3 sequences, approximately 10% of them appearing once. These data are taken from a study of CD8 T cells in ankylosing spondylitis. Findings and limits, study-wide: Fewer than ten highly homologous variants made up a TCR beta motif that seemed to typify ankylosing spondylitis blood. Significant enrichment of disease-linked clones was reportedly seen in matched ankylosing spondylitis synovial fluid. Some of these motif variants have turned up before, in reports on reactive arthritis synovial fluid and blood.

The chain recombines TRBV5-1 with TRBJ1-1; D uncertain. Sequencing was carried out using blood, either unsorted or a sorted T cell fraction (not recorded which). This clonotype was sampled from a male donor with ankylosing spondylitis or in good health (not recorded which). DNA of the CDR3: TGCGCCAGCAGCTTGGTATCGGACACTGAAGCTTTCTTT. It encodes CASSLVSDTEAFF.